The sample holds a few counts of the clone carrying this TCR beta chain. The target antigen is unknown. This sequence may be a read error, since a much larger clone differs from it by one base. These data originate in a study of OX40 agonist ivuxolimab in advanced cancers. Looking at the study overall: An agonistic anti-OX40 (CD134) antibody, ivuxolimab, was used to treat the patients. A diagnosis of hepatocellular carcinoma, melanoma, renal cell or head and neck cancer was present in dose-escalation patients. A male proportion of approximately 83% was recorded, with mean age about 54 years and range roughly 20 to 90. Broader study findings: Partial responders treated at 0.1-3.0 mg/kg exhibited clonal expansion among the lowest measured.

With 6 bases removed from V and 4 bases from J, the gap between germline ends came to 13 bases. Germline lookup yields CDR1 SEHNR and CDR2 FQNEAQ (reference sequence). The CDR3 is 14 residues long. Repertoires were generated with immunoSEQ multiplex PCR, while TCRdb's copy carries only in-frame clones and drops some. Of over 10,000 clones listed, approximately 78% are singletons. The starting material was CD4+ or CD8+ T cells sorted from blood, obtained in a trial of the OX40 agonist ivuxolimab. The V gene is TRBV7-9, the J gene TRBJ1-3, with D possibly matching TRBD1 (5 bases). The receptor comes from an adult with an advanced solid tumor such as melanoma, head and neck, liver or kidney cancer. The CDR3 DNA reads TGTGCCAGCAGGCGGGGGGGGACGGGAAACACCATATATTTT. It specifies CASRRGGTGNTIYF.